The source of this TCR beta chain is a study of OX40 agonist ivuxolimab in advanced cancers. In the study overall: Ivuxolimab was an agonistic, fully human IgG2 monoclonal antibody directed against OX40 (CD134), a costimulatory receptor. Peripheral TCRbeta sequencing was intended to test whether TCR sequence diversity was altered and clonal T-cell expansion was caused by ivuxolimab. The paper covers the monotherapy dose-escalation part of the phase I ivuxolimab trial, which included N ≈ 57 patients. Partial responses occurred in three dose-escalation patients, of whom one had hepatocellular carcinoma and two had cutaneous melanoma. Of the approximately 50 dose-escalation patients, hepatocellular carcinoma was present in around 20, melanoma in about 15, renal cell carcinoma in 9 and head and neck cancer in 9. Patients were allowed to have had prior anti-PD-1, anti-PD-L1 or anti-CTLA-4 therapy, and 40% of the dose-escalation patients had been treated with checkpoint inhibitors. In the dose-escalation cohort, approximately 82% of patients were male, and the mean age was approximately 55 years, with a range of roughly 20 to 80. Intravenous ivuxolimab was administered to patients every 2 weeks at six dose levels: 0.01, 0.1, 0.3, 1.5, 3 and 10 mg/kg.

Patients with a history of autoimmune disease or receiving systemic immunosuppression were excluded from the trial. Peripheral blood for TCR sequencing was drawn from every dose cohort at baseline, at cycle 4 day 1 and at cycle 7 day 1. The samples were drawn from a first-in-human, open-label, multicenter phase I dose-escalation trial of ivuxolimab. The trial enrolled adults with locally advanced or metastatic head and neck squamous cell, hepatocellular, melanoma or renal cell carcinoma. Before TCR sequencing, CD4+ T cells and CD8+ T cells from peripheral blood were sorted into separate populations. The CDR3 holds 16 amino acids from the cysteine to the phenylalanine. Kept here is only the CDR3 DNA, which spans 48 bases and is read in frame from base 1. V is pruned by 4 bases and J by 2 bases, leaving 7 bases of the junction without a gene match. Per the germline V gene (reference sequence), LNHDA is the CDR1 and SQIVND is the CDR2.

Broader findings and caveats from the paper: At doses of 0.1 to 3.0 mg/kg, clonal expansion of both CD4+ and CD8+ blood T cells was observed from baseline to week 6. Which antigens the clonally expanded peripheral T cells were specific for was not determined. Low levels of normalized T-cell clonal expansion were also seen in some patients who did not respond. Partial responders in the 0.1-3.0 mg/kg groups had among the lowest normalized peripheral clonal expansion, especially among CD8+ T cells. After ivuxolimab, more expanded clones were found on average in CD8+ T cells than in CD4+ T cells.

Genomic DNA was extracted from sorted cells for sequencing of the TCRbeta CDR3 region. The immunoSEQ Assay was used for sequencing of TCRbeta CDR3 regions. Here the immuneACCESS table is served through TCRdb, limited to in-frame sequences with V and J called. Missing clones are a known gap in these copies; in checked studies unresolved V genes cover under half, and the rest lacks a known reason. The sample table records nearly 110,000 clones; approximately 90% of these occur just once. In total, the top ten clones hold roughly 1.1% of the sample. This clone has a single count. Its antigen target is currently unknown. Per-nucleotide qualities are absent, and no much larger clonotype sits a single base away.

The chain is encoded by TRBV19 joined to TRBJ2-7; 11 central nucleotides agree with TRBD2. The sequence was collected from an adult with an advanced solid tumor such as melanoma, head and neck, liver or kidney cancer. This specimen was CD4+ or CD8+ T cells sorted from blood, taken in a trial of the OX40 agonist ivuxolimab. Read as DNA, the sequence is TGTGCCAGTAGTAAAGGCGGGACTAGCGGAGCCTACGAGCAGTACTTC. Its amino acids are CASSKGGTSGAYEQYF.